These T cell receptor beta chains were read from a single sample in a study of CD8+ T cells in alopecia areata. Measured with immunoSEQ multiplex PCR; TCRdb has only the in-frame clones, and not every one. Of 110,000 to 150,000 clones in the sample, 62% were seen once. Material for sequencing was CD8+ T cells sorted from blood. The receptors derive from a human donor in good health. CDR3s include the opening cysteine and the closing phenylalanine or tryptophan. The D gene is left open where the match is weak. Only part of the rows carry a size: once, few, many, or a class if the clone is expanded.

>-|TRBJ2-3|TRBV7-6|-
TGTGCCAGCAGCCCGCGCGGCCCTAAAAGCACAGATACGCAGTATTTT
CASSPRGPKSTDTQYF
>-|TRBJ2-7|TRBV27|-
TGTGCCAGCAGTTTAGGGCGGGATTTCGAGCAGTACTTC
CASSLGRDFEQYF
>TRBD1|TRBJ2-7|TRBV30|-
TGTGCCTGGAGTTTGGGGACAGGCGGACCCTACGAGCAGTACTTC
CAWSLGTGGPYEQYF
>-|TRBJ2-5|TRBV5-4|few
TGTGCCAGCAGCTTGACCCCGGGACCCCAAGAGACCCAGTACTTC
CASSLTPGPQETQYF
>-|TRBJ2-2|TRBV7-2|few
TGTGCCAGCAGCTTAGATCGGTTAGCCCGGAACACCGGGGAGCTGTTTTTT
CASSLDRLARNTGELFF
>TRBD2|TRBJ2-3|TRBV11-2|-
TGTGCCAGCAGCTTAGTGCCTAGCGGGAGCCGTTCAGATACGCAGTATTTT
CASSLVPSGSRSDTQYF
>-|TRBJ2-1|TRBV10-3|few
TGTGCCATCAGTGAGTCGATAGGAAGGCAGTTCTTC
CAISESIGRQFF
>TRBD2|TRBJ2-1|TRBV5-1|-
TGCGCCAGCAGCTTCGGGACTAGCGGGCCCGGGGCTGAGCAGTTCTTC
CASSFGTSGPGAEQFF
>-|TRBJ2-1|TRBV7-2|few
TGTGCCAGCAGCGCGCCGGGACCGCATCACAATGAGCAGTTCTTC
CASSAPGPHHNEQFF
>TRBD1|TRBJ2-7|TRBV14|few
TGTGCCAGCCAGAAAGAGACAGGGCAAGCCTACGAGCAGTACTTC
CASQKETGQAYEQYF
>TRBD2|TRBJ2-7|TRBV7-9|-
TGTGCCAGCAGCACTAGCGGGAGCGCCTCCTACGAGCAGTACTTC
CASSTSGSASYEQYF
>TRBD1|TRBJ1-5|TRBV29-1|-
TGCAGCGTTGATATAGGGGGCAGTCAGCCCCAGCATTTT
CSVDIGGSQPQHF
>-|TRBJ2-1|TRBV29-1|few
TGCAGCGTTGTACCACTAGGGAGCTCCTACAATGAGCAGTTCTTC
CSVVPLGSSYNEQFF
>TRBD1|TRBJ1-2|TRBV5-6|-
TGTGCCAGCAGCTCCGGGACAGGGGCGCTTCGCTACACCTTC
CASSSGTGALRYTF
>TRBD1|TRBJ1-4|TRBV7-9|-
TGTGCCAGCAGCAGAACAGGGGACGAAAAACTGTTTTTT
CASSRTGDEKLFF
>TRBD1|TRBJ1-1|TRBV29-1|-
TGCAGCGTTGAAAGGAGGGGGCGGACTGAAGCTTTCTTT
CSVERRGRTEAFF
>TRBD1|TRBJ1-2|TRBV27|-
TGTGCCAGCAGCCAAAGGGCCGGGACAGCGCTCAACTATGGCTACACCTTC
CASSQRAGTALNYGYTF
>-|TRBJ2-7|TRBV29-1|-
TGCAGCGTTGCGCCGGGGTTCTTAAGCCAGCAGTACTTC
CSVAPGFLSQQYF
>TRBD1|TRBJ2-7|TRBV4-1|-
TGCGCCAGCAGCCAAGGGGACAGGGGAGGCTACGAGCAGTACTTC
CASSQGDRGGYEQYF
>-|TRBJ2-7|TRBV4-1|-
TGCGCCAGCAGCCAAGGCGTCAGGGACCCCCCGGTCTACGAGCAGTACTTC
CASSQGVRDPPVYEQYF